This T cell receptor beta chain was obtained from a study of CXCR3-negative and CXCR3-positive naive CD8 T cells. UMI-labeled TRB cDNA libraries were prepared by 5' RACE. TCRdb reprocessed the 5' RACE reads, keeping one entry per CDR3 protein, no DNA. The table gives about 51,000 distinct CDR3 sequences; the top ten clones make up roughly 0.59% of it. Findings and limits, study-wide: TRB CDR3 hydrophobicity was greater in CXCR3-positive naive cells than in CXCR3-negative naive cells.

As for this clonotype: Its cognate antigen is unknown.

The source material was naive CXCR3+ CD8+ T cells from blood. Subset of the sample: CD45RO-CCR7+CD27+CD95- naive CD8+ T cells expressing CXCR3 (TNR3+). The sequence came from a human donor in good health. Some clones in this sample may be carry-over from other donors' samples.

The CDR3 region is CSVRDVSEQYF. J is TRBJ2-7 and V is TRBV29-1; TCRdb names TRBD1, which stays unverified in the absence of DNA. CDR3 size: 11 residues. Germline CDR1 is SQVTM and CDR2 is ANQGSEA.